Shown below are 26 T cell receptor beta chains from a single sample sequenced in a study of T cells in Graves' hyperthyroidism and ophthalmopathy. Amplification of TCR beta CDR3 regions was performed using RNA transcripts as template. A set of HTBI primers served as the primers for a first-round RT-PCR of the TCR CDR3. TCRdb fed the multiplex PCR reads into MiXCR, producing one record per CDR3 protein. This table holds some 580,000 distinct CDR3 sequences, more than 15% found once. Material for sequencing was blood. The origin of the receptors is a woman aged 40 to 50 with Graves' ophthalmopathy.

This rearrangement joins TRBV4-1 to TRBJ2-7; 12 bases align to TRBD2. The CDR3 has 15 residues. Germline V CDR1 and CDR2: MGHRA, YSYEKL. J was trimmed by 3 bases and V by 2 bases; bases with no gene match: 2. CDR3 sequence (DNA): TGCGCCAGCAGCCAAATACTAGCGGGAGGCTACGAGCAGTACTTC. Translation gives CASSQILAGGYEQYF.

V usage is TRBV9 and J usage is TRBJ2-3; D not certain. The CDR3 runs 16 residues. From germline, CDR1 is SGDLS and CDR2 YYNGEE. The V and J ends lost 0 bases and 1 base respectively, with 12 bases between them. CDR3 sequence reads: CASSVVRSSGTDTQYF. The CDR3 DNA reads as TGTGCCAGCAGCGTAGTTCGGAGCTCGGGCACAGATACGCAGTATTTT.

In its sample, this clonotype was seen many times. The gene calls are TRBV11-2 and TRBJ2-7, with D possibly TRBD1 on 5 matching bases. The CDR3 consists of 12 residues. Germline V gives CDR1 SGHAT, CDR2 FQNNGV. The V and J ends lost 4 bases and 3 bases respectively, with 7 bases between them. CDR3 residues: CASSSDSYEQYF. The CDR3, as DNA: TGTGCCAGCAGCTCTGACAGCTACGAGCAGTACTTC. The entire variable domain, with the rest obtained from reference TRBV11-2 and TRBJ2-7, is as follows: EAGVAQSPRYKIIEKRQSVAFWCNPISGHATLYWYQQILGQGPKLLIQFQNNGVVDDSQLPKDRFSAERLKGVDSTLKIQPAKLEDSAVYLCASSSDSYEQYFGPGTRLTVT.

This clonotype was seen many times. This chain connects TRBV2 to TRBJ1-5; a weak D match, TRBD1 (6 bases). Germline values: CDR1 SNHLY, CDR2 FYNNEI. Trimming shortened V by 7 bases and J by 3 bases, and 16 bases separated the two germline ends. The CDR3 is 15 residues long. CDR3 residues: CASTFSGTLNQPQHF. Written as DNA, the CDR3 is TGTGCCAGCACTTTCTCCGGGACACTCAATCAGCCCCAGCATTTT. Full variable domain (outside the CDR3, taken from reference TRBV2 and TRBJ1-5): EPEVTQTPSHQVTQMGQEVILRCVPISNHLYFYWYRQILGQKVEFLVSFYNNEISEKSEIFDDQFSVERPDGSNFTLKIRSTKLEDSAMYFCASTFSGTLNQPQHFGDGTRLSIL.

The V gene is TRBV20-1, the J gene TRBJ2-5, with 7 bases lining up with TRBD2. CDR1 is DFQATT and CDR2 is SNEGSKA in the germline V gene (reference sequence). With V trimmed by 1 base and J by 4 bases, 9 bases remained unmatched. This CDR3 is 15 amino acids long. Written as DNA, the CDR3 is TGCAGTGCTAGAGTGGGGGGGGGTGGGGGAGAGACCCAGTACTTC. This codes for CSARVGGGGGETQYF.

There are a few counts of this clonotype. The chain links TRBV12-3 or TRBV12-4 to TRBJ2-1, with D perhaps TRBD1 (5 bases). Trimming removed 7 bases from V and 1 base from J, with 11 bases in between. The length of the CDR3 is 14 residues. Here the CDR3 reads CASTTGYSYNEQFF. CDR3 DNA sequence: TGTGCCAGCACCACAGGATATTCCTACAATGAGCAGTTCTTC.

This clonotype was seen ten or more times. V usage is TRBV7-9 and J usage is TRBJ2-1; 10 nucleotides agree with TRBD2. V shed 6 bases and J 7 bases; nucleotides not matched to a gene: 6. The CDR3 loop spans 14 amino acids. Germline V gene lookup returns CDR1 SEHNR and CDR2 FQNEAQ (reference sequence). The CDR3 nucleotides read TGTGCCAGCAGTCTAGCGGGAGCGAGTAATGAGCAGTTCTTC. Its translation: CASSLAGASNEQFF.

This clonotype was detected a few times. The rearrangement links TRBV20-1 to TRBJ2-7; possibly TRBD1 for D (6 bases). Germline CDR1 reads DFQATT; CDR2 reads SNEGSKA (reference sequence). V was trimmed by 1 base and J by 4 bases, leaving 11 bases between them. The length of the CDR3 is 13 residues. CDR3 residues: CSARGEQGYEQYF. Here the CDR3 DNA reads TGCAGTGCTAGAGGGGAACAGGGATACGAGCAGTACTTC.

This chain uses TRBV30 with TRBJ1-5, with 7 nucleotides matching TRBD1. Germline lookup yields CDR1 GTSNPN and CDR2 SVGIG (reference sequence). This CDR3 has 14 residues. V gave up 3 bases and J gave up 6 bases; unmatched junction bases: 8. The CDR3 loop is CAWRSTGESQPQHF. For the CDR3, the DNA is TGTGCCTGGAGATCCACAGGGGAAAGTCAGCCCCAGCATTTT.

Ten or more counts support this clonotype. The rearrangement uses TRBV2 and TRBJ2-5, with D unresolved. Deletions cut 7 bases from V and 5 bases from J, with 23 bases between. From germline, CDR1 is SNHLY and CDR2 FYNNEI. CDR3 length: 16 amino acids. Here the CDR3 reads CASTPGVPGRRETQYF. The DNA for the CDR3 is TGTGCCAGCACGCCCGGCGTCCCGGGCCGACGGGAGACCCAGTACTTC.

V gene TRBV6-1 combines with J gene TRBJ1-6; D gene uncertain. The CDR3 covers 14 residues. Germline V gene sequence: CDR1 MNHNS, CDR2 SASEGT. V was pared by 6 bases and J by 9 bases, with 15 bases between. The CDR3 protein is CASRGGFIRSPLHF. In DNA, the CDR3 is TGTGCCAGCAGGGGTGGGTTCATACGTTCACCCCTCCACTTT.

Comment on this clonotype: At one end, the junction sequence differs from germline, possibly due to a read error. This chain links TRBV27 with TRBJ2-7; the D gene is possibly TRBD1 (6 bases). This CDR3 is built from 14 residues. Germline CDR1 reads MNHEY; CDR2 reads SMNVEV (reference sequence). The CDR3 nucleotides are TGTGCCGGCAGTCCCTTCTGGACAGCCTACGAGCAGTACTTC. This translates into CAGSPFWTAYEQYF.

Ten or more counts support this clonotype. V is TRBV2 and J is TRBJ1-4; D is possibly TRBD1 (5 bases). CDR3 length: 15 residues. Deletions cut 3 bases from V and 8 bases from J, with 16 bases between. Germline loops: CDR1 SNHLY, CDR2 FYNNEI. CDR3 sequence: CASSDPGQGGEKLFF. CDR3 bases: TGTGCCAGCAGTGACCCAGGGCAGGGAGGAGAAAAACTGTTTTTT.

CDR3 in DNA: TGTGCCAGCAGGGAGACAGGTTCCGGGGCCAACGTCCTGACTTTC. Translating gives CASRETGSGANVLTF. The genes are TRBV11-2 and TRBJ2-6, with D tentatively TRBD1 (6 bases). Trimming shortened V by 6 bases and J by 4 bases, and 13 bases separated the two germline ends. This CDR3 is 15 amino acids long. CDR1 SGHAT and CDR2 FQNNGV come from the germline V gene.

This clonotype was recorded at least ten times. This chain links TRBV30 with TRBJ1-5; D possibly corresponds to TRBD1 (6 bases). The CDR3 runs 17 residues. The germline CDR1 and CDR2 sequences are GTSNPN and SVGIG (reference sequence). Trimming removed 2 bases from V and 1 base from J, with 18 bases in between. The CDR3 sequence is CAWSPWGLGRSNQPQHF. DNA for the CDR3: TGTGCCTGGAGTCCCTGGGGGCTTGGCAGGAGCAATCAGCCCCAGCATTTT.

This clonotype was picked up a small number of times. This chain links TRBV9 with TRBJ1-3; perhaps TRBD1 as D (6 bases). V lost 7 bases, J lost 2 bases, and 10 bases lay in between. CDR3 length: 13 residues. CDR1 SGDLS and CDR2 YYNGEE come from the germline V gene. CDR3 protein: CASASGAGNTIYF. The CDR3 region has the DNA TGTGCCAGCGCCTCAGGGGCTGGAAACACCATATATTTT. The whole variable domain, remainder taken from reference TRBV9 and TRBJ1-3, is DSGVTQTPKHLITATGQRVTLRCSPRSGDLSVYWYQQSLDQGLQFLIQYYNGEERAKGNILERFSAQQFPDLHSELNLSSLELGDSALYFCASASGAGNTIYFGEGSWLTVV.

The table lists this clonotype with many counts. As DNA, the CDR3 is TGTGCCAGCAGTTTGCGGGGGGGTCGCGCAGATACGCAGTATTTT. The encoded protein is CASSLRGGRADTQYF. The chain couples TRBV12-3 or TRBV12-4 to TRBJ2-3, with TRBD2 identical over 9 bases. This CDR3 comprises 15 residues. V shed 3 bases, J shed 4 bases, and the junction held 5 bases outside the gene matches.

As regards this clonotype: A single base separates this from a much larger clone, so it may be a read error. This chain uses TRBV12-3 or TRBV12-4 with TRBJ2-3, with D possibly being TRBD1 or TRBD2 (6 bases each). The CDR3 covers 14 residues. CDR3 DNA sequence: TGTGCCAGCAGTGAGGTCGGGGGCACAGGTACGCAGTATTTT. Translation: CASSEVGGTGTQYF.

The chain employs TRBV7-9 and TRBJ2-1, with 10 bases fitting TRBD2. The germline V gene has CDR1 SEHNR and CDR2 FQNEAQ (reference sequence). This CDR3 is 15 amino acids long. Germline trimming cut 5 bases from V and 5 bases from J; bases unmatched to any gene: 6. The CDR3 region is CASSPLAGANNEQFF. CDR3 sequence (DNA): TGTGCCAGCAGCCCCCTAGCGGGAGCGAACAATGAGCAGTTCTTC.

On this clonotype itself: Its ends do not fully match the called genes, so a read error is possible. The gene calls are TRBV2 and TRBJ1-1; 9 bases match TRBD1. The CDR3 has 14 amino acids. The germline CDR1 and CDR2 sequences are SNHLY and FYNNEI. Here the CDR3 DNA reads TGTGACAGCAATGACCCGGACAGGGGAACTGAAGCTTTCTTT. Translation: CDSNDPDRGTEAFF.

V is TRBV28 and J is TRBJ2-2; D is undetermined. Germline V gives CDR1 MDHEN, CDR2 SYDVKM. This CDR3 contains 15 residues. Trimming left V 6 bases short and J 3 bases short, with 14 bases between. CDR3 DNA sequence: TGTGCCAGCAGAATTGTAAGGGCCGACACCGGGGAGCTGTTTTTT. Its translation: CASRIVRADTGELFF.

This clonotype showed up many times. The chain couples TRBV19 to TRBJ1-5; D is perhaps TRBD1 (6 bases). The CDR3 totals 15 residues. CDR1 and CDR2 from the germline V gene are LNHDA and SQIVND (reference sequence). Between the trimmed V and J ends, which lost 3 bases and 3 bases, there was a span of 12 bases. CDR3 coding DNA: TGTGCCAGTAGTATGACAGGCACCTTCAATCAGCCCCAGCATTTT. It codes for CASSMTGTFNQPQHF. The whole variable domain, remainder taken from reference TRBV19 and TRBJ1-5, is DGGITQSPKYLFRKEGQNVTLSCEQNLNHDAMYWYRQDPGQGLRLIYYSQIVNDFQKGDIAEGYSVSREKKESFPLTVTSAQKNPTAFYLCASSMTGTFNQPQHFGDGTRLSIL.

The sample holds many counts of this clonotype. The chain carries TRBV28 and TRBJ2-2; TRBD2 matches 7 bases. Trimming removed 8 bases from V and 5 bases from J; junction bases left unmatched: 2. This CDR3 is built from 12 residues. CDR1 and CDR2 from the germline V gene are MDHEN and SYDVKM. Here the CDR3 reads CASGGGTGELFF. The CDR3, as DNA: TGTGCCAGCGGGGGGGGAACCGGGGAGCTGTTTTTT.

This clonotype was observed a handful of times. The V and J genes are TRBV2 and TRBJ2-7, with TRBD1 as a possible D gene (6 bases). V was cut by 6 bases and J by 3 bases, with 15 bases left in between. The length of the CDR3 is 14 residues. Germline CDR1 SNHLY, CDR2 FYNNEI. Written as DNA, the CDR3 is TGTGCCAGCAGCAAAGACAGGCTCAACTACGAGCAGTACTTC. Translated: CASSKDRLNYEQYF.

The chain combines TRBV28 with TRBJ2-7; 11 positions match TRBD1. V lost 3 bases to trimming and J lost 3 bases; unmatched junction nucleotides: 4. CDR3 size: 15 residues. Per the germline V gene, CDR1 is MDHEN and CDR2 is SYDVKM. In DNA, the CDR3 is TGTGCCAGCAGTTTCGGGACAGGGGGAAACTACGAGCAGTACTTC. Its translation is CASSFGTGGNYEQYF.

This clonotype appeared many times. The rearrangement links TRBV6-8 to TRBJ1-1; D is possibly TRBD1 (5 bases). Trimming removed 6 bases at V and 7 bases at J, with 21 bases between. The CDR3 is 15 residues long. Germline V gene lookup returns CDR1 MNHGY and CDR2 SAAAGT. Here the CDR3 reads CASRVPRDLSLEAFF. CDR3 DNA sequence: TGTGCCAGCAGAGTACCCCGGGACCTCTCCCTTGAAGCTTTCTTT.